A single TCR beta chain is shown here with its context. The data were obtained in a study of cytomegalovirus exposure and HLA in healthy donors. Per the germline V gene, CDR1 is LNHNV and CDR2 is YYDKDF (reference sequence). The trim removed 3 bases at V and 12 bases at J, leaving 8 bases unmatched. The CDR3 has 15 amino acids. The PCR ran on 60 Vbeta and 13 Jbeta primers. Data came from immunoSEQ multiplex PCR; TCRdb stores just in-frame clones and leaves some out. The sample totals 150,000 to 200,000 clones. This TCR was sampled from a man aged 25-45 years in good health and CMV-seronegative. Sequencing input: PBMCs. The chain couples TRBV15 to TRBJ2-1; 13 bases are a match to TRBD2. The DNA for the CDR3 is TGTGCCACCAGCAGGGGGACTAGCGGGAAAATGGCGCAGTTCTTC. It yields the protein CATSRGTSGKMAQFF. The variable domain in full, with the rest retrieved from reference TRBV15 and TRBJ2-1, is DAMVIQNPRYQVTQFGKPVTLSCSQTLNHNVMYWYQQKSSQAPKLLFHYYDKDFNNEADTPDNFQSRRPNTSFCFLDIRSPGLGDTAMYLCATSRGTSGKMAQFFGPGTRLTVL.